This T cell receptor beta chain is from a study of T-cell reconstitution after alpha-beta-depleted transplantation in children. General observations from the study: Expanded graft clones, several hundred of them, were reportedly the source of alpha-beta T cells about two months after transplant.

Remarks on this clonotype: Its antigen is undetermined.

Using unique molecular identifiers, the investigators prepared the TCRbeta library. TCRdb fed the PCR reads into MiXCR, producing one record per CDR3 protein. The data show about 420,000 distinct CDR3 sequences, 15% to 20% seen once. Germline V gene lookup returns CDR1 SNHLY and CDR2 FYNNEI. The CDR3 runs to 14 residues. Trimming stripped 7 bases from V and 7 bases from J, with 17 bases between. The origin of this receptor is a boy in the first two years of life who had a stem cell transplant for Wiskott-Aldrich syndrome, so the T cells may come from the graft donor. V is TRBV2 and J is TRBJ1-5, with D perhaps TRBD1 (6 bases). This specimen was PBMCs, mostly from graft donor cells, taken 360 days after TCRalphabeta/CD19-depleted stem cell transplant. Written as DNA, the CDR3 is TGTGCCAGCACCCAGGGGCAGGGCGGGCAGCCCCAGCATTTT. It encodes CASTQGQGGQPQHF.